The present TCR beta chain was sequenced within a study of vaccination and CD4 T cells after COVID-19 (dated by TCRdb to the early 2020s). About the investigation overall: Convalescent patients had a positive SARS-CoV-2 result on nasal swab PCR, and of these patients, nine had mild disease and one had severe disease. Six males and four females were included in the convalescent cohort, with two Hispanic individuals, seven Caucasians, two Asians and one multiracial person represented. Participants got two doses of the Pfizer-BioNTech BNT162b2 vaccine (n=8) or two doses of the Moderna mRNA-1273 vaccine (n=2). Post-COVID blood samples were collected from convalescent patients a median of approximately 100 days after diagnosis, with a range of about 30 to 170 days. Post-vaccine blood samples were obtained a median of around 74 days after the second vaccine dose, with a range of roughly 14 to 241 days. Overlapping spike peptide pools from SARS-CoV-2 and from the common cold coronaviruses HCoV-NL63, HCoV-OC43 and HCoV-229E were used as culture stimuli. Control cultures used a CEFX viral epitope pool as positive control, an HIV-1 Nef peptide pool as negative control, or no peptide. In around 9 COVID-19 convalescent patients and a handful of infection-naive healthy vaccine recipients, researchers compared the spike-specific CD4+ TCR repertoire from before mRNA vaccination with the repertoire from after.

According to the study, the label for this sample's treatment or condition signals: roughly nine-day PBMC culture with coronavirus spike peptide pools or control peptides (ViraFEST assay). To expand antigen-specific T cells with peptide pools and then pick out the expanded clonotypes through TCR sequencing, the study relied on the ViraFEST assay. The convalescent patients' positive SARS-CoV-2 PCR tests fell between March and December 2020, which was before the Alpha, Beta and Delta variants emerged in the United States. Each well held 2 million to 2.5 million PBMCs cultured with about 9.8 ug/ml peptide pools in IMDM containing 5% human AB serum and 7.5 to 10 IU/ml IL-2. Half of the culture medium was replaced with fresh IL-2-containing medium on days 3 and 7. After 10 days of culture, CD4+ T cells were isolated by negative selection with the EasySep CD4+ T cell isolation kit. PBMCs were separated from whole blood using Ficoll-Paque Plus gradient centrifugation and then either used fresh or cryopreserved at -140C. Culture conditions were generally each tested in triplicate wells.

The method behind the library was PCR. At the Johns Hopkins FTIC core, DNA from the cultured CD4+ T cells underwent TCR sequencing with the Oncomine TCR Beta short-read assay. The QIAamp micro DNA kit was used to extract genomic DNA from the cultured CD4+ T cells. Oncomine TCR Beta libraries from cultured CD4+ T cells were pooled with unique dual indexes and sequenced on an Illumina iSeq 100. The original pipeline was this. Non-productive sequences were removed, and CDR3s that did not start with C, did not end with F or W, or were shorter than 7 amino acids were discarded. The MANAFEST web application identified antigen-specific clonotypes by comparing peptide-stimulated wells against reference wells and other culture wells. Positive clones required FDR below 0.05, an odds ratio above 5, and productive frequency above 0.1% in at least two of three replicate wells. A clonotype was classed as cross-reactive if the clonotype showed significant expansion both in SARS-CoV-2 spike wells and in at least one common cold coronavirus spike condition. Similarity between CDR3 sequences was evaluated in R version 3.6.1 using Levenshtein distances (stringdist) and unrooted phylogenetic trees (ape). TCRdb trimmed public reads at Q25 via fastp, called clones via MiXCR and kept in-frame beta chains. Each record represents a unique CDR3 protein, reported with the most common genes and DNA among its rows. What appears here as the V and J calls and clone size reflects TCRdb's work, not the paper's. The sample table contains over 13,000 distinct CDR3 sequences; only one count was recorded for approximately 24% of them. The ten largest make up 18% of the sample.

In its sample, this clonotype comes out as medium-sized (0.01 to 0.1%). It lacks a known antigen. Within one base of it there is no much larger clone, and no base qualities were kept. What the research found in general, with its limitations: Of the vaccine-specific clones in convalescent patients, 304 of 307, or nearly all, reacted only to SARS-CoV-2 spike and did not cross-react with common cold coronaviruses. In convalescent patients, a median 86.3% of post-vaccine SARS-CoV-2-reactive clones were detected only after vaccination, and vaccine-specific priming was suggested by this finding. Although the median number of SARS-CoV-2-reactive clonotypes went up from around 20 after infection to about 38 after vaccination, the increase was not significant. The number of convalescent patients in the study was relatively small, and the study did not examine early timepoints following natural infection.

Trimming costs V 5 bases and J 1 base, and their ends lie 11 bases apart. From the cysteine through the phenylalanine, the CDR3 covers 15 amino acids. The entry retains the CDR3 DNA only, 45 bases that are in frame from base 1. The germline V gene provides CDR1 KGHDR and CDR2 SFDVKD. Rearrangement joined TRBV24-1 to TRBJ1-5; the D gene remains uncertain. This TCR was sampled from a human donor who had recovered from COVID-19. The sample in question was CD4+ T cells from blood, cultured in vitro, obtained after SARS-CoV-2 vaccination. The CDR3 region reads CATSAASGSNQPQHF. The sequence in DNA is TGTGCCACCAGTGCCGCTTCGGGAAGCAATCAGCCCCAGCATTTT.